What follows are 28 T cell receptor beta chains derived from one specimen sequenced in a study of blood T cells in healthy people across ages. Together with a sample-barcoded 5' primer, a J-beta primer mix was included in a second PCR lasting roughly 6 to 12 cycles. Each CDR3 protein gets one entry after TCRdb re-called the 5' RACE reads with MiXCR. The data show roughly 1,100,000 distinct CDR3 sequences, less than 25% seen once. Separately, the same data were catalogued under a study of T cells of mothers and their children.

The sample comprised blood. The receptors here all came from a girl aged 2-10 years in good health.

This clonotype was observed a handful of times. The CDR3, as DNA: TGTGCCAGCAGCCCTGGACTAGCGAACTCTCTCGGGGCCAACGTCCTGACTTTC. Protein: CASSPGLANSLGANVLTF. The chain combines TRBV7-8 with TRBJ2-6, with 9 bases identical to TRBD2. This CDR3 has 18 residues. In germline, CDR1 is SGHVS, CDR2 FQNEAQ. Germline trimming cut 5 bases from V and 4 bases from J; bases unmatched to any gene: 12.

This clonotype occurred a few times. This chain joins TRBV29-1 and TRBJ1-2; tentatively, D is TRBD1 (5 bases). V was shortened by 4 bases and J by 4 bases, with 10 bases between the two germline ends. Germline CDR1 and CDR2: SQVTM and ANQGSEA. This CDR3 is built from 12 residues. The CDR3 here is CSVVQGSYGYTF. CDR3 coding DNA: TGCAGCGTTGTGCAGGGCAGCTATGGCTACACCTTC. Together with reference TRBV29-1 and TRBJ1-2, the CDR3 gives the full variable domain: SAVISQKPSRDICQRGTSLTIQCQVDSQVTMMFWYRQQPGQSLTLIATANQGSEATYESGFVIDKFPISRPNLTFSTLTVSNMSPEDSSIYLCSVVQGSYGYTFGSGTRLTVV.

The rearrangement links TRBV12-3 or TRBV12-4 to TRBJ2-3; no clear D. V gave up 4 bases and J gave up 2 bases, with 7 bases separating them. This CDR3 contains 13 residues. In DNA form, the CDR3 reads TGTGCCAGCAGTTACCCCCCCACAGATACGCAGTATTTT. Amino acid sequence: CASSYPPTDTQYF.

Comment on this clonotype: At one end, the junction sequence differs from germline, possibly due to a read error. This chain uses TRBV6-5 with TRBJ2-1; TRBD2 aligns across 7 bases. The CDR3 has 16 amino acids. Germline assignment: CDR1 MNHEY and CDR2 SVGAGI. CDR3 residues: CASSYYWGGINNGQFF. The CDR3 nucleotides read TGTGCCAGCAGTTACTATTGGGGGGGTATCAACAATGGGCAGTTCTTC.

Only a few counts were recorded for this clonotype. The genes are TRBV6-2 or TRBV6-3 and TRBJ2-7, with no clear D. The V gene's germline CDR1 is MNHEY and CDR2 SVGEGT. The CDR3 loop spans 14 amino acids. Between the trimmed V and J ends, which lost 2 bases and 4 bases, there was a span of 12 bases. The CDR3 here is CASSYGSGLYEQYF. The CDR3, as DNA: TGTGCCAGCAGTTACGGTTCAGGCCTATACGAGCAGTACTTC.

This chain links TRBV4-3 with TRBJ1-1; D not resolved. CDR3 length equals 15 residues. Germline CDR1 reads LGHNA; CDR2 reads YSLEER. The ends were cut back, 3 bases at V and 5 bases at J, with 16 bases in the middle. The CDR3: CASSQGRVPGTEAFF. For the CDR3, the DNA is TGCGCCAGCAGCCAGGGCCGGGTCCCGGGTACTGAAGCTTTCTTT.

This chain uses TRBV9 with TRBJ2-5; weak D call: TRBD1 (6 bases). CDR3 length: 14 amino acids. V was trimmed by 0 bases and J by 9 bases, leaving 15 bases between them. Germline V gives CDR1 SGDLS, CDR2 YYNGEE. The CDR3 loop reads CASSVEPTEGAQYF. The CDR3 DNA reads TGTGCCAGCAGCGTAGAACCCACAGAGGGGGCCCAGTACTTC.

This clonotype was found a few times. CDR3 in amino acids: CASSLEVTRGDTQYF. In DNA form, the CDR3 reads TGTGCCAGCAGCTTAGAAGTTACCCGTGGGGATACGCAGTATTTT. The rearrangement joins TRBV7-9 to TRBJ2-3; no definite D call. This CDR3 is built from 15 residues. Trimming left V 1 base short and J 6 bases short, with 14 bases between. The germline CDR1 and CDR2 sequences are SEHNR and FQNEAQ (reference sequence).

This clonotype was found a few times. The chain has TRBV6-1 and TRBJ2-7; D gene uncertain. CDR1 and CDR2 from the germline V gene are MNHNS and SASEGT. V was trimmed by 4 bases and J by 4 bases, leaving 8 bases between them. This CDR3 region has 12 residues. The CDR3 here is CASSVIPYEQYF. CDR3 sequence (DNA): TGTGCCAGCAGTGTGATCCCGTACGAGCAGTACTTC.

This clonotype has a handful of counts. The chain has TRBV12-5 and TRBJ2-1; possible D gene TRBD1, 5 bases. V gave up 0 bases and J gave up 8 bases, with 23 bases separating them. The CDR3 is 18 amino acids. CDR1 and CDR2 (germline): LGHNT, FRNRAP. The CDR3 nucleotides are TGTGCTAGTGGTTTGGTAATCCGCCAGACCGATTGGGGCGATGAGCAGTTCTTC. It yields the protein CASGLVIRQTDWGDEQFF.

The table lists this clonotype with a few counts. The J gene is TRBJ2-7, the V gene TRBV7-2; 10 nucleotides match TRBD1. Unmatched junction bases numbered 3, after V lost 3 bases and J lost 7 bases. This CDR3 has 13 residues. Germline values: CDR1 SGHTA, CDR2 FQGNSA. The CDR3 DNA sequence: TGTGCCAGCAGCTTCCGGACAGGGGGGGAGCAGTACTTC. Amino acid sequence: CASSFRTGGEQYF.

This clonotype was seen more than once but under ten times. The chain combines TRBV4-2 with TRBJ2-7, with 9 positions matching TRBD2. This CDR3 has 17 residues. The J segment lost 1 base and the V segment lost 1 base, leaving 8 bases of the junction unmatched. Germline CDR1 LGHNA, CDR2 YNFKEQ. The CDR3 sequence is CASSQVERGAGSYEQYF. The CDR3 bases are TGTGCCAGCAGCCAAGTAGAGCGGGGGGCGGGGTCCTACGAGCAGTACTTC.

A note on this clonotype: One end of the junction is discordant with germline, which a read error may explain. This chain links TRBV12-3 or TRBV12-4 with TRBJ1-5; no firm D call. The length of the CDR3 is 13 residues. CDR3 region: CASSFEGKQPQHF. Here the CDR3 DNA reads TGTGCCAGCAGTTTTGAGGGCAAACAGCCCCAGCATTTT.

The chain links TRBV7-3 to TRBJ2-6; D is perhaps TRBD1 (5 bases). The CDR3 consists of 16 residues. Germline CDR1 is SGHTA and CDR2 is FQGTGA. V lost 7 bases to trimming and J lost 2 bases, with 15 bases between them. The chain's CDR3 is CASIPGLEAGANVLTF. The CDR3, as DNA: TGTGCCAGCATCCCAGGGCTGGAAGCTGGGGCCAACGTCCTGACTTTC.

The chain has TRBV5-6 and TRBJ2-2; D uncertain. Per the germline V gene, CDR1 is SGHDT and CDR2 is YYEEEE. The CDR3 extends over 15 amino acids. V lost 0 bases to trimming and J lost 3 bases, with 9 bases between them. As DNA, the CDR3 is TGTGCCAGCAGCTTGGATGCGGTGGACACCGGGGAGCTGTTTTTT. The encoded protein is CASSLDAVDTGELFF. The entire variable domain, with the rest obtained from reference TRBV5-6 and TRBJ2-2, is as follows: DAGVTQSPTHLIKTRGQQVTLRCSPKSGHDTVSWYQQALGQGPQFIFQYYEEEERQRGNFPDRFSGHQFPNYSSELNVNALLLGDSALYLCASSLDAVDTGELFFGEGSRLTVL.

This clonotype was counted only a few times. Here the CDR3 reads CSVVWTSRLETQYF. Written as DNA, the CDR3 is TGCAGCGTTGTATGGACTAGCCGGTTGGAGACCCAGTACTTC. This chain connects TRBV29-1 to TRBJ2-5; the match to TRBD2 covers 8 bases. This CDR3 contains 14 residues. CDR1 and CDR2 from the germline V gene are SQVTM and ANQGSEA. V trimming: 4 bases; J trimming: 5 bases; junction bases outside the gene matches: 9.

This chain links TRBV12-3 or TRBV12-4 with TRBJ2-5; D is uncertain. The J call may be faulty, since TRBJ2-1 better matches the DNA end. The CDR3 has 12 amino acids. In DNA form, the CDR3 reads TGTGCCAGCACCGCATTGGAGAATGAGCAGTTCTTC. It is translated as CASTALENEQFF.

V gene TRBV9 combines with J gene TRBJ2-5, with TRBD2 matching over 7 bases. CDR3 size: 14 residues. V shed 6 bases, J shed 0 bases, and the junction held 5 bases outside the gene matches. The germline gives CDR1 SGDLS, CDR2 YYNGEE. The CDR3 nucleotides read TGTGCCAGCACGGAGCGGGAAGACCAAGAGACCCAGTACTTC. Amino acids: CASTEREDQETQYF.

The chain carries TRBV7-8 and TRBJ2-5; TRBD1 might be the D (6 bases). Matching the DNA end better, TRBJ2-7 makes the J call doubtful. Germline CDR1 and CDR2: SGHVS and FQNEAQ. This CDR3 has 16 residues. The CDR3 sequence: CASSSPSSTGMGEQYF. The CDR3 DNA reads TGTGCCAGCAGCTCTCCCTCCTCCACAGGGATGGGCGAGCAGTACTTC.

The chain is built from TRBV29-1 and TRBJ1-2, with unresolved D. The CDR3 loop spans 13 amino acids. The germline V gene encodes CDR1 SQVTM and CDR2 ANQGSEA. V lost 3 bases and J lost 6, with 14 bases in between. The DNA of the CDR3 is TGCAGCGTTGAGCAGCCCCCGGTCGATGGCTACACCTTC. Translation gives CSVEQPPVDGYTF.

The chain is built from TRBV6-2 or TRBV6-3 and TRBJ1-2; D call uncertain. The germline gives CDR1 MNHEY, CDR2 SVGEGT. The V and J ends lost 0 bases and 8 bases respectively, with 16 bases between them. The CDR3 length is 15 residues. As DNA, the CDR3 is TGTGCCAGCAGTTACTCGAAGGTCCGCATCCAGGGCTACACCTTC. Translated, it gives CASSYSKVRIQGYTF.

This clonotype appeared many times. V usage is TRBV29-1 and J usage is TRBJ2-5, with 8 nucleotides matching TRBD1. V shed 6 bases, J shed 4 bases, and the junction held 10 bases outside the gene matches. CDR1 is SQVTM, CDR2 ANQGSEA, per germline. This CDR3 is 14 amino acids long. CDR3 residues: CSVSQQGVRETQYF. The CDR3 DNA reads TGCAGCGTGAGTCAACAGGGGGTTCGAGAGACCCAGTACTTC.

This sequence joins TRBV9 and TRBJ1-1; TRBD1 aligns across 7 bases. V shed 4 bases, J shed 7 bases, and the junction held 7 bases outside the gene matches. CDR1 is SGDLS and CDR2 is YYNGEE in the germline V gene. This CDR3 region has 13 residues. CDR3 nucleotides: TGTGCCAGCAGCCCCCGACGGGACAGTGAAGCTTTCTTT. It encodes CASSPRRDSEAFF.

This clonotype was observed a few times. The chain combines TRBV29-1 with TRBJ2-4, with D maybe TRBD2 (5 bases). Germline lookup yields CDR1 SQVTM and CDR2 ANQGSEA. The CDR3 is made up of 18 amino acids. Trimming removed 0 bases at V and 1 base at J, with 19 bases between. The CDR3 nucleotides read TGCAGCGTTGAAGATCTGTCGAGCGGCCGAGAGGCCAAAAACATTCAGTACTTC. It encodes CSVEDLSSGREAKNIQYF.

The chain employs TRBV27 and TRBJ2-1, with D hard to call. CDR3 length: 17 amino acids. Trimming took 5 bases from V and 0 from J, leaving 17 bases between them. The V gene's germline CDR1 is MNHEY and CDR2 SMNVEV (reference sequence). The DNA of the CDR3 is TGTGCCAGCAGTACAACACGCTCATCTCCCTCCTACAATGAGCAGTTCTTC. Protein: CASSTTRSSPSYNEQFF.

This clonotype was seen only a few times. The chain uses TRBV20-1 and TRBJ2-4, with 11 bases aligning to TRBD2. The germline gives CDR1 DFQATT, CDR2 SNEGSKA (reference sequence). The CDR3 has 18 amino acids. V was pared by 7 bases and J by 7 bases, with 21 bases of the junction left unmatched. CDR3 protein: CSVKTVVAGGPRNNIQYF. The CDR3 DNA follows: TGCAGTGTCAAGACGGTTGTAGCGGGGGGGCCTCGTAATAACATTCAGTACTTC.

This clonotype was seen a handful of times. The rearrangement uses TRBV7-8 and TRBJ2-2; D unresolved. With 1 base removed from V and 11 bases from J, the gap between germline ends came to 8 bases. The length of the CDR3 is 12 residues. Germline CDR1 reads SGHVS; CDR2 reads FQNEAQ. The CDR3 is CASSLVPEELFF. The CDR3 nucleotides read TGTGCCAGCAGCTTAGTTCCAGAAGAGCTGTTTTTT.

This clonotype has just a few counts. CDR3 sequence (DNA): TGCAGCGGCCTATCCGGGACAGGGAACACTGAAGCTTTCTTT. The encoded protein is CSGLSGTGNTEAFF. The chain employs TRBV29-1 and TRBJ1-1; TRBD1 aligns across 8 bases. V lost 7 bases to trimming and J lost 1 base; unmatched junction nucleotides: 8. Germline V gene data show CDR1 as SQVTM and CDR2 as ANQGSEA. CDR3 length: 14 residues.